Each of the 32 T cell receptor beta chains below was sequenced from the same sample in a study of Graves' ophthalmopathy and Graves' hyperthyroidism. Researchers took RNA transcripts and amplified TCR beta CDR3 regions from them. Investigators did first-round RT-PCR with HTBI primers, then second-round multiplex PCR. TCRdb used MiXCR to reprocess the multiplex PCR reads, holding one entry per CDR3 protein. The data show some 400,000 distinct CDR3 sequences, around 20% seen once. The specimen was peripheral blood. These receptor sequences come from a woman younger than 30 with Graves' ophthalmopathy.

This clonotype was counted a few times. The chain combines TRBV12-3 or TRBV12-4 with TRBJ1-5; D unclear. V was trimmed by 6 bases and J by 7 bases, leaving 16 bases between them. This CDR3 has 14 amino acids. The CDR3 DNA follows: TGTGCCAGCAGACCCTCCTTCGGGTTACAGCCCCAGCATTTT. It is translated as CASRPSFGLQPQHF.

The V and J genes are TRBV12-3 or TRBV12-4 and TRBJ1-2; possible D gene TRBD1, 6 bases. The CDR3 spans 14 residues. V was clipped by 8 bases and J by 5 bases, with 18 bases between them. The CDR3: CASAGQPEGYGYTF. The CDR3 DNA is TGTGCCAGCGCAGGACAGCCGGAAGGGTATGGCTACACCTTC.

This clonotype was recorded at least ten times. The CDR3 loop reads CASSYFGESGELFF. In nucleotides, the CDR3 is TGTGCCAGCAGTTACTTTGGGGAGTCCGGGGAGCTGTTTTTT. The chain carries TRBV6-5 and TRBJ2-2; a weak D match, TRBD2 (5 bases). Germline V gives CDR1 MNHEY, CDR2 SVGAGI. The germline V and J ends were trimmed by 1 base and 6 bases, with 9 bases remaining between them. CDR3 length: 14 residues.

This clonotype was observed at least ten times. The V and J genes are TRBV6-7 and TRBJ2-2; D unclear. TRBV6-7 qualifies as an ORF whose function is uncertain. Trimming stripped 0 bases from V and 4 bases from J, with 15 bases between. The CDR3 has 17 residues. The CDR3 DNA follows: TGTGCCAGCAGTTACTCGAGGCTATTCGAAACCACCGGGGAGCTGTTTTTT. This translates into CASSYSRLFETTGELFF.

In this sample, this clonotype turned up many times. CDR3 amino acids: CASSLVQFNEAFF. CDR3 in DNA: TGTGCCAGCAGCTTAGTACAATTCAACGAAGCTTTCTTT. The rearrangement joins TRBV11-2 to TRBJ1-1; D gene unclear. The CDR3 covers 13 residues. The germline V gene has CDR1 SGHAT and CDR2 FQNNGV. V shed 1 base and J shed 8 bases, with 11 bases lying between them.

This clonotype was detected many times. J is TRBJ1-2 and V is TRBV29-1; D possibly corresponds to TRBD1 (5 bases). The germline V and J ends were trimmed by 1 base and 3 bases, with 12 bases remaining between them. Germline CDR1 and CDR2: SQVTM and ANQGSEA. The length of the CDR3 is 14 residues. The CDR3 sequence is CSVEVRQGDYGYTF. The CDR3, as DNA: TGCAGCGTTGAAGTAAGGCAGGGAGACTATGGCTACACCTTC.

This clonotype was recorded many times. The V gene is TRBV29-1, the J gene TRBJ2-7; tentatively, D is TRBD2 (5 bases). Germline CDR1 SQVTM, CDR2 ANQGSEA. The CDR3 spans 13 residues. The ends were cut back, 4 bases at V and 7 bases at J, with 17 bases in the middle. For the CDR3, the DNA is TGCAGCGTTGGACCGGGTCAACCGGGAGAGCAGTACTTC. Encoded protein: CSVGPGQPGEQYF.

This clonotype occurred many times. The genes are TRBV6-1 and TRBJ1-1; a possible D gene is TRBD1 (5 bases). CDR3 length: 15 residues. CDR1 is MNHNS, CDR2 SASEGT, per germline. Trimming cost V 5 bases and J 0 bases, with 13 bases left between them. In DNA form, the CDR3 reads TGTGCCAGCAGTACCAGGGCCTTCATGAACACTGAAGCTTTCTTT. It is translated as CASSTRAFMNTEAFF.

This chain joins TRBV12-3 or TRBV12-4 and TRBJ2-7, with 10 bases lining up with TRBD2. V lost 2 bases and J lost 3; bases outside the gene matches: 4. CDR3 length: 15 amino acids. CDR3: CASSLPGTSVYEQYF. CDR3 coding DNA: TGTGCCAGCAGTTTACCCGGGACTAGCGTCTACGAGCAGTACTTC.

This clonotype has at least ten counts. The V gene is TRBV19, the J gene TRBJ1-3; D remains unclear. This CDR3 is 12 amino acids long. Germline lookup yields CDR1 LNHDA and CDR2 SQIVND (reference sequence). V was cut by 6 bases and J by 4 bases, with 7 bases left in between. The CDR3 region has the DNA TGTGCCAGTAGAGAGCTCGGAAACACCATATATTTT. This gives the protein CASRELGNTIYF.

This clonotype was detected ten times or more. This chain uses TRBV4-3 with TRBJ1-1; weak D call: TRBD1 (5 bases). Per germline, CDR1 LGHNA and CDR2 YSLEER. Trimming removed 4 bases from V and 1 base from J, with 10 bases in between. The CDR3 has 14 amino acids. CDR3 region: CASSPGGWNTEAFF. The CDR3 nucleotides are TGCGCCAGCAGCCCCGGGGGTTGGAACACTGAAGCTTTCTTT.

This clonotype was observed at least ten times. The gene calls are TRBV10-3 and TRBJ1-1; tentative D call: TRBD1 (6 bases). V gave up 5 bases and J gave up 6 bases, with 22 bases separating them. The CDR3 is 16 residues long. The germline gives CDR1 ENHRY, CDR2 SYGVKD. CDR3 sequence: CAISSPPGTISPEAFF. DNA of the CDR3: TGTGCCATCAGTTCCCCCCCTGGGACAATTAGCCCTGAAGCTTTCTTT.

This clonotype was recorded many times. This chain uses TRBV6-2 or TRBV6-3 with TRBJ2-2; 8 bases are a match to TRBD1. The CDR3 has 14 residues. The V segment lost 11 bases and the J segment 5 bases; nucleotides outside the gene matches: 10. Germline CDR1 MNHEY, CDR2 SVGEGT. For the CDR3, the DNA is TGTGCCGGAACGGGAACAGGGGGGACCGGGGAGCTGTTTTTT. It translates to CAGTGTGGTGELFF.

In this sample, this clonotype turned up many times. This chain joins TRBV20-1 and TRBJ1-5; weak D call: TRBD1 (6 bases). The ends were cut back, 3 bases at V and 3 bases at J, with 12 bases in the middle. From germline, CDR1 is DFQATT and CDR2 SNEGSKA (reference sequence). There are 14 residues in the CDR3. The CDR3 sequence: CSASPGQPNQPQHF. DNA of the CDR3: TGCAGTGCTAGCCCCGGACAGCCCAATCAGCCCCAGCATTTT.

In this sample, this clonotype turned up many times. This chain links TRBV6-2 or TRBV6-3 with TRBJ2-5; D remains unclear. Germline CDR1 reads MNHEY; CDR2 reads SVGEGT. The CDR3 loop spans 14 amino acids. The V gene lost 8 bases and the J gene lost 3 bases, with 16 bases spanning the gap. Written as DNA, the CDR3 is TGTGCCAGCGCCGGACCCGTGATTAAAGAGACCCAGTACTTC. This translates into CASAGPVIKETQYF.

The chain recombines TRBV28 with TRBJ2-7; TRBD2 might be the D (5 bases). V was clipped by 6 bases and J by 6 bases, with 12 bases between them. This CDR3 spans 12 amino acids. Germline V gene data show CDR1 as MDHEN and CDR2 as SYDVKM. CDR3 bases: TGTGCCAGCAGCATCGAGGGTTCCGAGCAGTACTTC. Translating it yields CASSIEGSEQYF.

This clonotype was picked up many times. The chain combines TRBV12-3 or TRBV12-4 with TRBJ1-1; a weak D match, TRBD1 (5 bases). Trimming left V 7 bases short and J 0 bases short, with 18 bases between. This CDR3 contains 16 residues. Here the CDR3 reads CASTLIQGGMNTEAFF. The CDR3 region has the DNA TGTGCCAGCACCTTGATCCAGGGCGGGATGAACACTGAAGCTTTCTTT.

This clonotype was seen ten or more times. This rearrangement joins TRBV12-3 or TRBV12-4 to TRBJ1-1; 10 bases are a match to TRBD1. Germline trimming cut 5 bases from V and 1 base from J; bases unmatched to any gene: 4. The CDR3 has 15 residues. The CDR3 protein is CASSRRTGGNTEAFF. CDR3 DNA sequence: TGTGCCAGCAGTAGGAGGACAGGGGGGAACACTGAAGCTTTCTTT.

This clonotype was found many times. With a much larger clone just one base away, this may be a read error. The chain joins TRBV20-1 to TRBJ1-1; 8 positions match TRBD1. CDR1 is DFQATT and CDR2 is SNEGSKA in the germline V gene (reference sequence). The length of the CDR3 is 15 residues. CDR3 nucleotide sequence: TGCGGTGCTAGCCCATTGGGACAGGCTGGCACTGAAGCTTTCTTT. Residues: CGASPLGQAGTEAFF.

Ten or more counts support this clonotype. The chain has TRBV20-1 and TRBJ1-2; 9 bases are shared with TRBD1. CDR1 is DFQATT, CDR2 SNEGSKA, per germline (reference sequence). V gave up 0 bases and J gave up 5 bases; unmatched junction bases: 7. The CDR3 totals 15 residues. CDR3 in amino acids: CSAREPGQGVYGYTF. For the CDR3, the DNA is TGCAGTGCTAGAGAACCGGGACAGGGAGTTTATGGCTACACCTTC.

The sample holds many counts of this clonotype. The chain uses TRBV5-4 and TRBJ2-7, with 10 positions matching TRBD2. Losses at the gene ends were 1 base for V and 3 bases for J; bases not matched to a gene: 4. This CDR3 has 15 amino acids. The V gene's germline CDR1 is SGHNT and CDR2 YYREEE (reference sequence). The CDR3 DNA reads TGTGCCAGCAGCTTGTTTTCTAGCGGGGGCTACGAGCAGTACTTC. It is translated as CASSLFSSGGYEQYF.

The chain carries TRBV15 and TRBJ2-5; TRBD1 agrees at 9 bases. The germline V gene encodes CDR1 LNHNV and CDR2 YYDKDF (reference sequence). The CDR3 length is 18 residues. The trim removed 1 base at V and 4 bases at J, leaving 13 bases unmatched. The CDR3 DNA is TGTGCCACCAGCAGAGGGAGACCGGGACAGGGTTCTCTAGAGACCCAGTACTTC. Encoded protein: CATSRGRPGQGSLETQYF. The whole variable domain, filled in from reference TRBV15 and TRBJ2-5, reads DAMVIQNPRYQVTQFGKPVTLSCSQTLNHNVMYWYQQKSSQAPKLLFHYYDKDFNNEADTPDNFQSRRPNTSFCFLDIRSPGLGDTAMYLCATSRGRPGQGSLETQYFGPGTRLLVL.

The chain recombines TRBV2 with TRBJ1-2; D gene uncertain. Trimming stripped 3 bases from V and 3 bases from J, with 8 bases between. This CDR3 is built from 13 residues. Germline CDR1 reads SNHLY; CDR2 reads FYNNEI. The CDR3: CASSETWDYGYTF. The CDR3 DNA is TGTGCCAGCAGTGAGACCTGGGACTATGGCTACACCTTC.

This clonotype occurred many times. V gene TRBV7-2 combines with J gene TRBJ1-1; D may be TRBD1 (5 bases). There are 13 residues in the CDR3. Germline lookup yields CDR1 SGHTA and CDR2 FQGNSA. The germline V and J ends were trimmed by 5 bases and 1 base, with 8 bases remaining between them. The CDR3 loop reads CASSRQPNTEAFF. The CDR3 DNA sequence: TGTGCCAGCAGCCGACAGCCGAACACTGAAGCTTTCTTT.

The CDR3 nucleotides are TGTGCCAGCAGCTTAGAGGAGGGGAGTCAGCCCCAGCATTTT. As protein: CASSLEEGSQPQHF. The J gene is TRBJ1-5, the V gene TRBV7-6; TRBD1 might be the D (5 bases). V dropped 1 base and J dropped 6 bases, with 10 bases sitting between them. The CDR3 has 14 residues. Per the germline V gene, CDR1 is SGHVS and CDR2 is FNYEAQ.

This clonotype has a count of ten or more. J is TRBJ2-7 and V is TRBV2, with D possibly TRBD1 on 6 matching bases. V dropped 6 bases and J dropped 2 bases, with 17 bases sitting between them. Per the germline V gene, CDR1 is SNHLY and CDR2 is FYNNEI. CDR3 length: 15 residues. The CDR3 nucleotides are TGTGCCAGCAGGCCCCCCCCCCGGGACACCTACGAGCAGTACTTC. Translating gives CASRPPPRDTYEQYF.

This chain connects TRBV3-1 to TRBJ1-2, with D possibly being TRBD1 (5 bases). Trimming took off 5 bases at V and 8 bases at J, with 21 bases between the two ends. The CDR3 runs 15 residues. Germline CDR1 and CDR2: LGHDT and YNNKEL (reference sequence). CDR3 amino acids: CASSSRDPRRGGYTF. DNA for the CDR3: TGTGCCAGCAGCTCGCGGGACCCCAGGAGAGGGGGCTACACCTTC.

In DNA, the CDR3 is TGTGCCACCAGCACGGACAGGGGGAACTACGAGCAGTACTTC. As protein: CATSTDRGNYEQYF. The V call is TRBV15, the J call TRBJ2-7, with 10 bases aligning to TRBD1. V was clipped by 4 bases and J by 3 bases; unmatched bases: 3. The CDR3 has 14 amino acids. Germline CDR1 and CDR2: LNHNV and YYDKDF (reference sequence).

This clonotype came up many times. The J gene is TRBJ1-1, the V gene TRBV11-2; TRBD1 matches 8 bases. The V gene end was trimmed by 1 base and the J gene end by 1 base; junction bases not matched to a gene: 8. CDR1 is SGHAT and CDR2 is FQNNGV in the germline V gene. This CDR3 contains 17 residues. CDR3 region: CASSLVGDRGANTEAFF. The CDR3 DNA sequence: TGTGCCAGCAGCTTAGTTGGAGACAGGGGTGCGAACACTGAAGCTTTCTTT.

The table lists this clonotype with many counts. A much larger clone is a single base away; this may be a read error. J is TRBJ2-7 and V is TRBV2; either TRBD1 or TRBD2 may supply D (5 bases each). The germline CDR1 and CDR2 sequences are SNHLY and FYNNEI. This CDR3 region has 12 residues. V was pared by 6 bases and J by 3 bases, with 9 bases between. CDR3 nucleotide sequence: TGTGCCAGCAGCGGGGACGGCTACGAGCAGTACTTC. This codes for CASSGDGYEQYF.

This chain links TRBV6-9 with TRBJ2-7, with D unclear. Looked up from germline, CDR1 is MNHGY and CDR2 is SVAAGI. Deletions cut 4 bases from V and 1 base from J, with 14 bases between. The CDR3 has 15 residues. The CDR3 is CASSFSSSGSYEQYF. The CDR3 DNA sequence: TGTGCCAGCAGTTTTTCATCCTCAGGATCCTACGAGCAGTACTTC.

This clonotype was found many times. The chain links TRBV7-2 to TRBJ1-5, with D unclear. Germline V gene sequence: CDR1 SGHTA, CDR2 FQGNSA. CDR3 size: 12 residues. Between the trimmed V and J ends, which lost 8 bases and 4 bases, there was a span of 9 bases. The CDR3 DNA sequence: TGTGCCAGCGGAGAATGGAATCAGCCCCAGCATTTT. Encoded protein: CASGEWNQPQHF.